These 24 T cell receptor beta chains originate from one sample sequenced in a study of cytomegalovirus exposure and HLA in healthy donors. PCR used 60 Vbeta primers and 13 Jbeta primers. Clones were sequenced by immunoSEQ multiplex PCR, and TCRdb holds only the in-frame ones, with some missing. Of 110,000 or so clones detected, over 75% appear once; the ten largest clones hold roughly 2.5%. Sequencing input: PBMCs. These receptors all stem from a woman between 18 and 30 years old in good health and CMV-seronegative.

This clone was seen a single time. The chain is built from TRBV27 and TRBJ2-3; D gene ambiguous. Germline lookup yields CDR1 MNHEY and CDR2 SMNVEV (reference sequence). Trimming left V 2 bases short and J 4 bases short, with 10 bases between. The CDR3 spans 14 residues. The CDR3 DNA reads TGTGCCAGCAGTTTACGTAGCAGCGCAGATACGCAGTATTTT. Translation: CASSLRSSADTQYF.

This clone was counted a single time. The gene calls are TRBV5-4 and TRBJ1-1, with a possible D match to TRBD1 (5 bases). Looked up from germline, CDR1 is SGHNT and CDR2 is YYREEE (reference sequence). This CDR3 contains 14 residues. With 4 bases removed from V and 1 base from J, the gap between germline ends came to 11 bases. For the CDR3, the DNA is TGTGCCAGCAGCCAGACAGCGAGGAACACTGAAGCTTTCTTT. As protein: CASSQTARNTEAFF.

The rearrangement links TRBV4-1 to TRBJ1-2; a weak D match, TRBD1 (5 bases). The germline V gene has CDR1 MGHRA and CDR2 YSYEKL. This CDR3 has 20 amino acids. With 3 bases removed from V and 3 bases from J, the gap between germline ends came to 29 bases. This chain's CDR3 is CASSHSLRIGTGGLYYGYTF. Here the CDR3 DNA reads TGCGCCAGCAGCCATTCCCTTAGGATCGGGACGGGGGGACTCTACTATGGCTACACCTTC.

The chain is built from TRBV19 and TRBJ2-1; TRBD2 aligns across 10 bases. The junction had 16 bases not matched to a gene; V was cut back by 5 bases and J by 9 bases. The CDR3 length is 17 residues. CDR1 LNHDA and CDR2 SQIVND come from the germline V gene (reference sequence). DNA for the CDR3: TGTGCCAGTAGTGTCGACCCGGGACTAGCGCGTTTCCGTGAGCAGTTCTTC. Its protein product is CASSVDPGLARFREQFF.

CDR3 in DNA: TGTGCCAGCAGCTTAGGGATTCCTCGCGGGCCGAGGAACAATGAGCAGTTCTTC. Amino acid sequence: CASSLGIPRGPRNNEQFF. The chain combines TRBV7-9 with TRBJ2-1; D possibly corresponds to TRBD2 (5 bases). This CDR3 has 18 residues. Germline values: CDR1 SEHNR, CDR2 FQNEAQ (reference sequence). V was shortened by 1 base and J by 5 bases, with 21 bases between the two germline ends.

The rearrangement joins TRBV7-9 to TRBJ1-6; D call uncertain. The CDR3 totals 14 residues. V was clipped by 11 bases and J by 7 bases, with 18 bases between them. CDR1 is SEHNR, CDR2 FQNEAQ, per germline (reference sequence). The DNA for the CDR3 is TGTGCCGTCCTAGGCTCGGGGAACAATTCACCCCTCCACTTT. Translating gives CAVLGSGNNSPLHF.

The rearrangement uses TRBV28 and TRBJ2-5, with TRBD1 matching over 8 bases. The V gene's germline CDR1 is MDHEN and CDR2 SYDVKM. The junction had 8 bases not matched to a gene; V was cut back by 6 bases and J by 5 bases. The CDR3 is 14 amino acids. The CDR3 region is CASRSTGVVETQYF. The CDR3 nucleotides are TGTGCCAGCAGGTCGACAGGGGTTGTCGAGACCCAGTACTTC.

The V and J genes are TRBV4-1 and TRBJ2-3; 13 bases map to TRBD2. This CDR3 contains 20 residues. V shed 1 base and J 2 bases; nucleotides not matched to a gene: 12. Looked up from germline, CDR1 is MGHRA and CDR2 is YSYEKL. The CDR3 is CASSQVLAGGTSSPTDTQYF. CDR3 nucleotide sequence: TGCGCCAGCAGCCAAGTACTAGCGGGGGGGACCTCATCCCCCACAGATACGCAGTATTTT.

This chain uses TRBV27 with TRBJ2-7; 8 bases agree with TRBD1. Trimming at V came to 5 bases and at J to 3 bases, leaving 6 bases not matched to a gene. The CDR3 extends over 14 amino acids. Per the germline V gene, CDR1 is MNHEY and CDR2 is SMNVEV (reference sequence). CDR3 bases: TGTGCCAGCAGTCCCACCGGGACAGGCTACGAGCAGTACGTC. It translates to CASSPTGTGYEQYV.

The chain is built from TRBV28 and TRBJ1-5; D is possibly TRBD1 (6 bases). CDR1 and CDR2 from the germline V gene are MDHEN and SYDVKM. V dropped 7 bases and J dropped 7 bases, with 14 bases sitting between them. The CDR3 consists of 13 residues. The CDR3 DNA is TGTGCCAGCACCTTAAACAGGGAACAGCCCCAGCATTTT. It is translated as CASTLNREQPQHF. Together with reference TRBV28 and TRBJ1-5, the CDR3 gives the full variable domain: DVKVTQSSRYLVKRTGEKVFLECVQDMDHENMFWYRQDPGLGLRLIYFSYDVKMKEKGDIPEGYSVSREKKERFSLILESASTNQTSMYLCASTLNREQPQHFGDGTRLSIL.

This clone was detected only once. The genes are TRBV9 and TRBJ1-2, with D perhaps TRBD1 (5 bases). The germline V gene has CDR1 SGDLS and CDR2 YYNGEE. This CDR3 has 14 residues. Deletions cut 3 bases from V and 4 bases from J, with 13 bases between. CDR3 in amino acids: CASSASDRLYGYTF. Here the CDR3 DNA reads TGTGCCAGCAGCGCCTCAGACAGACTCTATGGCTACACCTTC.

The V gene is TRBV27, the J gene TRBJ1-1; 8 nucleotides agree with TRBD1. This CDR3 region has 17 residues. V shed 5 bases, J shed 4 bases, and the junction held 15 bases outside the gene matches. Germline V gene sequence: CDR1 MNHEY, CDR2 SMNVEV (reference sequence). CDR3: CASSPTLGTGVGTEAFF. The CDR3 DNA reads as TGTGCCAGCAGTCCGACTTTGGGGACAGGCGTAGGCACTGAAGCTTTCTTT.

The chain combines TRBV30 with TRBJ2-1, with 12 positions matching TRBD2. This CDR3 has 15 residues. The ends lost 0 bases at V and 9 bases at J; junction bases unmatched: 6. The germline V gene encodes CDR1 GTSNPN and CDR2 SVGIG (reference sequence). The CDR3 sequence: CAWSVRLAGDTEQFF. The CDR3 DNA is TGTGCCTGGAGTGTACGACTAGCGGGGGATACTGAGCAGTTCTTC.

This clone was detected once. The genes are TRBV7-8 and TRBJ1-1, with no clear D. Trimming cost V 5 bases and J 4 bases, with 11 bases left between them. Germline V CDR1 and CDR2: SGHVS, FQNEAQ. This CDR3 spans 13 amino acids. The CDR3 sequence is CASSGGWGTEAFF. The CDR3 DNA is TGTGCCAGCAGCGGCGGGTGGGGCACTGAAGCTTTCTTT.

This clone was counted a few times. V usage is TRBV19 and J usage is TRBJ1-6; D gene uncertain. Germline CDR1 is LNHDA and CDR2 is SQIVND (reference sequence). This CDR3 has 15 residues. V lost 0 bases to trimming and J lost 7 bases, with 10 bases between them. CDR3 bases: TGTGCCAGTAGTATAGACCGGGGAGGGAATTCACCCCTCCACTTT. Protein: CASSIDRGGNSPLHF.

CDR3 protein: CASSPGLAGVSNEQFF. CDR3 nucleotide sequence: TGTGCCAGCAGCCCTGGACTAGCGGGAGTATCCAATGAGCAGTTCTTC. The V and J genes are TRBV9 and TRBJ2-1; 13 nucleotides agree with TRBD2. From germline, CDR1 is SGDLS and CDR2 YYNGEE. The V gene end was trimmed by 4 bases and the J gene end by 6 bases; junction bases not matched to a gene: 7. The CDR3 totals 16 residues.

CDR3 sequence: CASSYSGANEQFF. CDR3 DNA sequence: TGTGCCAGCAGTTACTCTGGGGCCAATGAGCAGTTCTTC. V usage is TRBV6-6 and J usage is TRBJ2-1; TRBD1 might be the D (5 bases). This CDR3 is 13 amino acids long. The V gene lost 0 bases and the J gene lost 6 bases, with 6 bases spanning the gap. The V gene's germline CDR1 is MNHNY and CDR2 SVGAGI (reference sequence).

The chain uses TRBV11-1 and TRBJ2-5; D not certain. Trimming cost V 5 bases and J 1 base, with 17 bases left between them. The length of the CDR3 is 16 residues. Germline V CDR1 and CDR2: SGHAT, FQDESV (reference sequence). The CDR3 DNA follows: TGTGCCAGCAGCAGTCGGGTGGCCCTATCCCAAGAGACCCAGTACTTC. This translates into CASSSRVALSQETQYF.

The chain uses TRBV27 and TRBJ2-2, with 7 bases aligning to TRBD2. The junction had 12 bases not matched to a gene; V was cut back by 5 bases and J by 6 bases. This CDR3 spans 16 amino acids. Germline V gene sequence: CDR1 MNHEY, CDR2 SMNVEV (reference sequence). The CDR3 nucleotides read TGTGCCAGCAGTCTCCTGCGGGAGAGGTACGCCGGGGAGCTGTTTTTT. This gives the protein CASSLLRERYAGELFF.

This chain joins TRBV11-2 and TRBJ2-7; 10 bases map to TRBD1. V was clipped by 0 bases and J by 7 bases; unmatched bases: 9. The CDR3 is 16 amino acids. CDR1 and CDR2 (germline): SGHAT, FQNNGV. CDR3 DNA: TGTGCCAGCAGCTTAGATTCGAGACAGGGGGCGCGGGAGCAGTACTTC. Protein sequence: CASSLDSRQGAREQYF.

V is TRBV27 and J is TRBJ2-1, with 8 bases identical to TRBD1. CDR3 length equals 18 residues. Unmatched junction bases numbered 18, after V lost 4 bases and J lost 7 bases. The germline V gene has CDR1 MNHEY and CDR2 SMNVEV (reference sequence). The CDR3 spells CASSSISFVPDRANEQFF. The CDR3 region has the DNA TGTGCCAGCAGTTCGATATCCTTTGTTCCGGACAGGGCAAATGAGCAGTTCTTC.

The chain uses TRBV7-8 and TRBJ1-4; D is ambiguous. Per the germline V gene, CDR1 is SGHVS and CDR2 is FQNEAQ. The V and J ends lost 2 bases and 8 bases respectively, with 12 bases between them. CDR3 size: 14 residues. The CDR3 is CASSLIGRGEKLFF. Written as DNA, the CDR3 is TGTGCCAGCAGCTTAATAGGGAGAGGGGAAAAACTGTTTTTT. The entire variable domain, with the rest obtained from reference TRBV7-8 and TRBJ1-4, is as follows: GAGVSQSPRYKVAKRGQDVALRCDPISGHVSLFWYQQALGQGPEFLTYFQNEAQLDKSGLPSDRFFAERPEGSVSTLKIQRTQQEDSAVYLCASSLIGRGEKLFFGSGTQLSVL.

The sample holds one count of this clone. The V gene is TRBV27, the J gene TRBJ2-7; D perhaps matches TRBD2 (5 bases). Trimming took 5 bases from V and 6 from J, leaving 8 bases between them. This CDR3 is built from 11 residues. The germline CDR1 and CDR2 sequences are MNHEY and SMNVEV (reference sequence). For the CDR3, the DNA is TGTGCCAGCAGTACTGGACTCGAGCAGTACTTC. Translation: CASSTGLEQYF.

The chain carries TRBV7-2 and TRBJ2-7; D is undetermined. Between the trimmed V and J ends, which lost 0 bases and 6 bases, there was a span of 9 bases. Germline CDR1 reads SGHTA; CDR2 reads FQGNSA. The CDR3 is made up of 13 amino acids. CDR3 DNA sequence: TGTGCCAGCAGCTTAGCGACACCTCTCGAGCAGTACGTC. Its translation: CASSLATPLEQYV.